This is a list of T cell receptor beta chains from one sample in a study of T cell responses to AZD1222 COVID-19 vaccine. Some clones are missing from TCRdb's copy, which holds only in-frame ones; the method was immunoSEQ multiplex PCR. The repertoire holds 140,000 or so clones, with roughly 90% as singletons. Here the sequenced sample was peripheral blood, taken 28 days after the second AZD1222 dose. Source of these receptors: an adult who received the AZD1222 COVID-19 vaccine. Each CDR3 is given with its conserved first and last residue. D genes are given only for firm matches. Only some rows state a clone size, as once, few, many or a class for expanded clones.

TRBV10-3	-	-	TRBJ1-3	CAISDEVSGNTIYF	TGTGCCATCAGTGATGAGGTCTCTGGAAACACCATATATTTT
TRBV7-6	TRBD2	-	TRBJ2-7	CASSSRPGLGSKEQYF	TGTGCCAGCAGCTCACGGCCGGGACTAGGGTCTAAGGAGCAGTACTTC
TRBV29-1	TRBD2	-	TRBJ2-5	CSVDKGGLAERQYF	TGCAGCGTTGATAAGGGGGGACTAGCGGAGCGCCAGTACTTC
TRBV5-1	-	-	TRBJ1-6	CASSLGGGENSPLHF	TGCGCCAGCAGCTTGGGTGGAGGAGAAAATTCACCCCTCCACTTT
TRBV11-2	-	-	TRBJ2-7	CASTQAAGLAYEQYF	TGTGCCAGCACCCAGGCAGCGGGTCTAGCCTACGAGCAGTACTTC
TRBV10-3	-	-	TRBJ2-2	CAIPGGTTGELFF	TGTGCCATCCCTGGGGGGACCACCGGGGAGCTGTTTTTT
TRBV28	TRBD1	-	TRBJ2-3	CASQSGQAHYHTQYF	TGTGCCAGCCAATCGGGACAGGCGCATTATCATACGCAGTATTTT
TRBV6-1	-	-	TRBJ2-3	CASSDYGNTQYF	TGTGCCAGCAGTGATTACGGGAATACGCAGTATTTT
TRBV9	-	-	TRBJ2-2	CASSIGLTGELFF	TGTGCCAGCAGCATAGGACTCACCGGGGAGCTGTTTTTT
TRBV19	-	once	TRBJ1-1	CASSSRGMNTEAFF	TGTGCCAGTAGTAGTCGGGGTATGAACACTGAAGCTTTCTTT
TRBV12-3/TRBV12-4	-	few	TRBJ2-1	CASRQYLNEQFF	TGTGCCAGCAGACAGTACCTCAATGAGCAGTTCTTC
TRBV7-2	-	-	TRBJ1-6	CASSFGAFEPLHF	TGTGCCAGCAGCTTTGGGGCTTTTGAACCCCTCCACTTT
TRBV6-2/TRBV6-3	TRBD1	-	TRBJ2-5	CASSRGTGFFETQYF	TGTGCCAGCAGCCGAGGGACAGGGTTTTTTGAGACCCAGTACTTC
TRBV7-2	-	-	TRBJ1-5	CASSPRTSWGNQPQHF	TGTGCCAGCAGCCCCCGGACGTCGTGGGGCAATCAGCCCCAGCATTTT
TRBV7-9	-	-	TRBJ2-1	CASSLAVKTDSYNEQFF	TGTGCCAGCAGCTTAGCGGTGAAGACAGACTCCTACAATGAGCAGTTCTTC
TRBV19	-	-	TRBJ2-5	CASSIPGRGETQYF	TGTGCCAGTAGTATTCCGGGGCGGGGAGAGACCCAGTACTTC
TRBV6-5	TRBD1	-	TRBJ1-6	CASSSRDRSYSPLHF	TGTGCCAGCAGTTCCCGGGACAGGTCTTATTCACCCCTCCACTTT
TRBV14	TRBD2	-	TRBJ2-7	CASSQHAGDYYEQYF	TGTGCCAGCAGCCAACACGCGGGGGACTACTACGAGCAGTACTTC
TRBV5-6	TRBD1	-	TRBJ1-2	CASSLTIQGVRHGYTF	TGTGCCAGCAGCTTGACAATACAGGGGGTTCGACATGGCTACACCTTC
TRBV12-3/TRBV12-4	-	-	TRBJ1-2	CASSPRNNYGYTF	TGTGCCAGCAGTCCCCGAAATAACTATGGCTACACCTTC
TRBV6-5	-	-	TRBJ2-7	CASTPRGTTYEQYF	TGTGCCAGCACTCCGCGGGGGACAACCTACGAGCAGTACTTC
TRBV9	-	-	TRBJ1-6	CASSVGRDNSPLHF	TGTGCCAGCAGCGTCGGCAGGGATAATTCACCCCTCCACTTT
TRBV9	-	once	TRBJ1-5	CASSVGSDHPQHF	TGTGCCAGCAGCGTAGGGTCCGACCATCCCCAGCATTTT
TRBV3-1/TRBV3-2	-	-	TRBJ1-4	CASSPSGVKEKLFF	TGTGCCAGCAGCCCCTCAGGGGTTAAGGAAAAACTGTTTTTT
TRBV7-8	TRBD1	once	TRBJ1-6	CASSLRDRANSPLHF	TGTGCCAGCAGCTTAAGGGACAGGGCAAATTCACCCCTCCACTTT
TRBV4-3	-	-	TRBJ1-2	CASSQDEVSNYGYTF	TGCGCCAGCAGCCAAGATGAAGTGTCTAACTATGGCTACACCTTC
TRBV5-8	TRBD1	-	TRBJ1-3	CASSQDRGGNTIYF	TGTGCCAGCAGCCAAGACAGGGGAGGAAACACCATATATTTT
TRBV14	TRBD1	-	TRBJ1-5	CASRRDDRDNQPQHF	TGTGCCAGCAGACGTGACGACAGGGATAATCAGCCCCAGCATTTT